This TCR beta chain was retrieved from a study of cytomegalovirus exposure and HLA in healthy donors. This clone was detected a few times. The primer mix had 60 Vbeta and 13 Jbeta primers. Clones were sequenced by immunoSEQ multiplex PCR, and TCRdb holds only the in-frame ones, with some missing. The sample records around 180,000 clones, 79% being singletons. The CDR3 has 15 residues. The J segment lost 6 bases and the V segment lost 6 bases, leaving 8 bases of the junction unmatched. The germline V gene has CDR1 LNHDA and CDR2 SQIVND (reference sequence). The specimen sequenced was PBMCs. The chain couples TRBV19 to TRBJ2-2, with 9 bases matching TRBD2. The receptor was isolated from a woman in her 40s in good health and CMV-seronegative. The CDR3 DNA is TGTGCCAGTAGAGCCGGGACTAGCAATGCCGGGGAGCTGTTTTTT. As protein: CASRAGTSNAGELFF.